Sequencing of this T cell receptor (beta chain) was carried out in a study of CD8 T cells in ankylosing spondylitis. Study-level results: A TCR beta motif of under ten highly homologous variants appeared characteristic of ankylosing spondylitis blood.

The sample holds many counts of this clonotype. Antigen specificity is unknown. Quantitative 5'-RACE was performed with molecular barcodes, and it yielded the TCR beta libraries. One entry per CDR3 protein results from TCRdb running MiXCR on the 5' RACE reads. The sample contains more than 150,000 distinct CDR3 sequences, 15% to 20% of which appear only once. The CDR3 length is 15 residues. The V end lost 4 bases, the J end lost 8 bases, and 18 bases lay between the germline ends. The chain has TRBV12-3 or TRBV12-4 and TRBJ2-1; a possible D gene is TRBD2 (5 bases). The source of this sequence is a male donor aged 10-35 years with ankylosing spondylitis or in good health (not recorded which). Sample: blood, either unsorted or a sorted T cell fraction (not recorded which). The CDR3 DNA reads TGTGCCAGCAGTTCAACCGGGTCGTTTAGCGATGAGCAGTTCTTC. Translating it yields CASSSTGSFSDEQFF.